A selection of T cell receptor beta chains follows, all from one sample in a study of blood T cell repertoires in COVID-19. This table comes from immunoSEQ multiplex PCR, and its TCRdb copy is limited to in-frame clones, with some not included. The data show approximately 120,000 clones, 88% seen once. Sequencing was carried out using peripheral blood. The receptors originated from a woman older than 75 with acute or convalescent COVID-19. The CDR3 runs from the conserved cysteine through the conserved F or W. A D gene is named only where the DNA matches it firmly. Clone size, where shown, is once, few, many, or a class for clones that have expanded.

TGCGCCAGCAGCCAAGGGGGAGGACCTCCCAGCCCTGAAGCTTTCTTT	CASSQGGGPPSPEAFF	NA	TRBV4-1	TRBJ1-1	NA
TGTGCCAGCAGCCCGGACTTAGGCATGAACCCTGAGCAGTTCTTC	CASSPDLGMNPEQFF	NA	TRBV3-1/TRBV3-2	TRBJ2-1	NA
TGTGCCAGCAGTCGCGGTGGTAGCAATCAGCCCCAGCATTTT	CASSRGGSNQPQHF	NA	TRBV6-5	TRBJ1-5	NA
TGTGCCAGCTCCCAGGACTGGAACTACGAGCAGTACTTC	CASSQDWNYEQYF	NA	TRBV18	TRBJ2-7	NA
TGCGCCAGCAGCTTAACAGGGGACCCGAACACTGAAGCTTTCTTT	CASSLTGDPNTEAFF	TRBD1	TRBV5-1	TRBJ1-1	NA
TGTGCCAGCACCGTTGACAAAAAACTGTTTTTT	CASTVDKKLFF	NA	TRBV9	TRBJ1-4	NA
TGTGCCAGCAGCCAGGGGGCCGGGGAGCTGTTTTTT	CASSQGAGELFF	TRBD1	TRBV7-3	TRBJ2-2	NA
TGTGCCAGCAGCCAAGGGGGGAGCGCGGGACAAGAGACCCAGTACTTC	CASSQGGSAGQETQYF	NA	TRBV3-1/TRBV3-2	TRBJ2-5	NA
TGTGCCAGCAGTCCCGGACAGGCAAATTCACCCCTCCACTTT	CASSPGQANSPLHF	TRBD1	TRBV27	TRBJ1-6	NA
TGTGCCAGTAGTATAGAGCCCGCAGGGTTCTCCTACAATGAGCAGTTCTTC	CASSIEPAGFSYNEQFF	NA	TRBV19	TRBJ2-1	NA
TGCGCCAGCAGCTTCGAGGGCAGACCCACCGGGGAGCTGTTTTTT	CASSFEGRPTGELFF	NA	TRBV5-1	TRBJ2-2	NA
TGCAGCGTTGTGGGGGGGGGCACCAGCTATGGCTACACCTTC	CSVVGGGTSYGYTF	NA	TRBV29-1	TRBJ1-2	few
TGTGCCAGCAGCTTAAGTACCGGGAGTCAGCCCCAGCATTTT	CASSLSTGSQPQHF	NA	TRBV7-9	TRBJ1-5	NA
TGTGCCAGCAGCGAGTATGGCTCAGGAAACACCATATATTTT	CASSEYGSGNTIYF	NA	TRBV9	TRBJ1-3	once
TGTGCCAGCAGCGTAGGGGAACAGGGTGTCTATGGCTACACCTTC	CASSVGEQGVYGYTF	NA	TRBV9	TRBJ1-2	NA
TGTGCCAGCAGCCGACAGCGCGTAGGTCAAGAGACCCAGTACTTC	CASSRQRVGQETQYF	NA	TRBV2	TRBJ2-5	NA
TGTGCCAGCAGTAAACCCCGACAAGTCACCGGGGAGCTGTTTTTT	CASSKPRQVTGELFF	NA	TRBV6-2/TRBV6-3	TRBJ2-2	NA
TGTGCCAGCAGTTACCAACTAGGTTCACAAGAGACCCAGTACTTC	CASSYQLGSQETQYF	NA	TRBV6-2/TRBV6-3	TRBJ2-5	NA
TGCGCCAGCAGTATAGGGGGCCGCGCATCAAATTCACCCCTCCACTTT	CASSIGGRASNSPLHF	TRBD1	TRBV5-1	TRBJ1-6	NA
TGTGCCAGCTTGATGACAGGGGGCATTACCTACGAGCAGTACTTC	CASLMTGGITYEQYF	TRBD1	TRBV27	TRBJ2-7	NA
TGCAGCGTTGAAGGGCACCAATCCCAGGGGTCAGATACGCAGTATTTT	CSVEGHQSQGSDTQYF	NA	TRBV29-1	TRBJ2-3	NA
TGTGCCAGCAGTCAGGCCACCGGGGAGCTGTTTTTT	CASSQATGELFF	NA	TRBV12-3/TRBV12-4	TRBJ2-2	once
TGTGCCAGCAGTAACACACACACAGATACGCAGTATTTT	CASSNTHTDTQYF	NA	TRBV6-4	TRBJ2-3	NA
TGTGCCAGTAGTATAGGGCCAGGGACCTACAATGAGCAGTTCTTC	CASSIGPGTYNEQFF	NA	TRBV19	TRBJ2-1	NA
TGTGCCAGCAGCCAAGAAAGGACTAGCGGGAGGGCCTTGTCCTACGAGCAGTACTTC	CASSQERTSGRALSYEQYF	TRBD2	TRBV4-2	TRBJ2-7	once
TGTGCCAGCAGCCTGACAGATAATCAGCCCCAGCATTTT	CASSLTDNQPQHF	NA	TRBV6-2/TRBV6-3	TRBJ1-5	NA
TGCGCCAGCAGCAAGACAGGGAGCTCCTACAATGAGCAGTTCTTC	CASSKTGSSYNEQFF	TRBD1	TRBV5-1	TRBJ2-1	NA
TGCGCCAGCAGCTCCAGGGGTGGGGGAGAGACCCAGTACTTC	CASSSRGGGETQYF	NA	TRBV5-1	TRBJ2-5	NA
TGTGCCAGCAGCTTAACCGGGCTAGCGGGGGGTAATGAGCAGTTCTTC	CASSLTGLAGGNEQFF	TRBD2	TRBV7-3	TRBJ2-1	NA
TGCGCCAGCAGCCAAGACGGGAAGACTCAAGAGACCCAGTACTTC	CASSQDGKTQETQYF	NA	TRBV4-1	TRBJ2-5	NA
TGTGCCAGCTCACCAGGGACTAGGGCCTCCTATGAGCAGTTCTTC	CASSPGTRASYEQFF	TRBD2	TRBV18	TRBJ2-1	NA
TGTGCCAGCAACACGCCGGGACAGGGTTCTGGAAACACCATATATTTT	CASNTPGQGSGNTIYF	TRBD1	TRBV28	TRBJ1-3	NA
TGTGCCAGCACTAACGACAGGGGTAAGACTTTCTTT	CASTNDRGKTFF	TRBD1	TRBV6-5	TRBJ1-1	NA
TGTGCCAGCAGGCCCCTACTACGTAACACAGATACGCAGTATTTT	CASRPLLRNTDTQYF	NA	TRBV27	TRBJ2-3	NA
TGTGCCAGCAGAGCCTACAGCAGGGCAATCGGAGCTTTCTTT	CASRAYSRAIGAFF	NA	TRBV2	TRBJ1-1	NA
TGTGCCAGCAGCTTAGGGACAGACCCCAACACCGGGGAGCTGTTTTTT	CASSLGTDPNTGELFF	NA	TRBV7-6	TRBJ2-2	NA
TGTGCCAGCAGGACCGGGACAAGGAATGGCTACACCTTC	CASRTGTRNGYTF	NA	TRBV2	TRBJ1-2	few
TGTGCCAGCAGCACTAGAGATACGCAGTATTTT	CASSTRDTQYF	NA	TRBV7-8	TRBJ2-3	NA
TGTGCCAGCAGTAGACTAACCGGGACTTCACACACTGAAGCTTTCTTT	CASSRLTGTSHTEAFF	NA	TRBV27	TRBJ1-1	NA
TGTGCCAGCAGCCAAGCTACGATAGCGGGGGCCTACAATGAGCAGTTCTTC	CASSQATIAGAYNEQFF	TRBD2	TRBV4-2	TRBJ2-1	NA
TGTGCCAGCAGTTACGCGGGAGACAGGAACACTGAAGCTTTCTTT	CASSYAGDRNTEAFF	NA	TRBV6-5	TRBJ1-1	NA
TGCGCCAGCAGCCGAGAACTAGTGGCGTACAATGAGCAGTTCTTC	CASSRELVAYNEQFF	NA	TRBV5-1	TRBJ2-1	NA
TGCGCCAGCACCCTGGGGACAGGGCCCACAGATACGCAGTATTTT	CASTLGTGPTDTQYF	TRBD1	TRBV5-1	TRBJ2-3	once
TGTGCCAGCAGCCCGGGAGGAGATGCCTACGAGCAGTACTTC	CASSPGGDAYEQYF	TRBD2	TRBV11-3	TRBJ2-7	NA
TGTGCCAGCAGTTCATCAGCGAAAAGTCAGCCCCAGCATTTT	CASSSSAKSQPQHF	NA	TRBV2	TRBJ1-5	NA